This T cell receptor beta chain is from a study of CD8+CD57+ T cells in acquired aplastic anemia. General observations from the study: The study found no significant CD8+ Simpson's diversity difference between patients and controls. It was found that more than 25 CD8+ CDR3 sequences were shared between patients and controls.

It was patients with CD8+CD57+ cell expansion by flow cytometry who were chosen for sequencing. A severe acquired aplastic anemia diagnosis applied to all patients. This clonotype has a single count. Its antigen remains unknown. Investigators profiled TCR beta VDJ and CDR3 from genomic DNA template. In TCRdb, the reads were re-called with MiXCR into one record per CDR3 protein. The data hold approximately 470,000 distinct CDR3 sequences, with roughly a third observed a single time. Germline lookup yields CDR1 KGHDR and CDR2 SFDVKD. The CDR3 sequence is 12 residues long. Trimming stripped 10 bases from V and 8 bases from J, with 16 bases between.

This clonotype was obtained from a human donor with aplastic anemia. Sequencing was done on a sample of sorted CD4+, CD8+, or CD8+CD57+ T cells (not recorded which) from PBMCs. J is TRBJ1-2 and V is TRBV24-1, with D possibly being TRBD1 (5 bases). For the CDR3, the DNA is TGTGCCACAACAGACATCGGGGGAGGCTACACCTTC. Its translation: CATTDIGGGYTF.